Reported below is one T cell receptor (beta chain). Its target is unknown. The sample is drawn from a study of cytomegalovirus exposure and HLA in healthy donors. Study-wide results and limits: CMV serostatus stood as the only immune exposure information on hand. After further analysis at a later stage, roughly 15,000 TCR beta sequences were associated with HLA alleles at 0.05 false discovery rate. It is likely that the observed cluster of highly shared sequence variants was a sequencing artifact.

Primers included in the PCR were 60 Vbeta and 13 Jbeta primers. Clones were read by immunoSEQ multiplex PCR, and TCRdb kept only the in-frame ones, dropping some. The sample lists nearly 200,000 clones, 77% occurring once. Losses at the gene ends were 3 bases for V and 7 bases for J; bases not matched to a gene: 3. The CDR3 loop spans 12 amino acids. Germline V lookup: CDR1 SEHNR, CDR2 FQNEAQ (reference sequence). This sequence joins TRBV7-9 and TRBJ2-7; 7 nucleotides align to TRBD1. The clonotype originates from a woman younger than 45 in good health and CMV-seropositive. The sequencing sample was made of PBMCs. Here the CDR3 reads CASSLTGLEQYF. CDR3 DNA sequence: TGTGCCAGCAGCTTGACAGGGTTAGAGCAGTACTTC.